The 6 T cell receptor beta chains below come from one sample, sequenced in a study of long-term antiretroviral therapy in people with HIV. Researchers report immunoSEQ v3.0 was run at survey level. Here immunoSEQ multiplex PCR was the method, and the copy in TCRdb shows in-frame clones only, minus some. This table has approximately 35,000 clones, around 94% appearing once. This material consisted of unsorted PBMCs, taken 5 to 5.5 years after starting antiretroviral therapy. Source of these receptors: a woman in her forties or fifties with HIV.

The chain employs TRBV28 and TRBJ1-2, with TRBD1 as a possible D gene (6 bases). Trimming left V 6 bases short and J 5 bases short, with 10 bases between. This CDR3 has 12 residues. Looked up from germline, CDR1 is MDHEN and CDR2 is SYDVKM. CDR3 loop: CASSLQGYGYTF. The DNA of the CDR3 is TGTGCCAGCAGCCTACAGGGATATGGCTACACCTTC.

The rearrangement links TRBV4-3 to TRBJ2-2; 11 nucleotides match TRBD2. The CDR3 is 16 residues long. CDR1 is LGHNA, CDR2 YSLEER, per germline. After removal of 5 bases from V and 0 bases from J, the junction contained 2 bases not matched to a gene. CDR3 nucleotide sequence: TGCGCCAGCAGCGGACTAGCGGGTACGAACACCGGGGAGCTGTTTTTT. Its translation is CASSGLAGTNTGELFF.

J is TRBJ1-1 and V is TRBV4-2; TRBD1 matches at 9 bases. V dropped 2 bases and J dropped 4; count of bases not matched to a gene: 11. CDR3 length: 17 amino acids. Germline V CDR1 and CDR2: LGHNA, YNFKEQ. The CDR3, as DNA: TGTGCCAGCAGCCAACAGACCGGGACAGGGAAAGGCACTGAAGCTTTCTTT. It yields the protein CASSQQTGTGKGTEAFF.

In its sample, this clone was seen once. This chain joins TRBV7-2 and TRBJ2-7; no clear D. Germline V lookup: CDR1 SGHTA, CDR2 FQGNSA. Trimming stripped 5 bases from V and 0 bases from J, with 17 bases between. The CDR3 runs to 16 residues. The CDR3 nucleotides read TGTGCCAGCAGCCTAAACGTGAGGCGAATCTCCTACGAGCAGTACTTC. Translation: CASSLNVRRISYEQYF.

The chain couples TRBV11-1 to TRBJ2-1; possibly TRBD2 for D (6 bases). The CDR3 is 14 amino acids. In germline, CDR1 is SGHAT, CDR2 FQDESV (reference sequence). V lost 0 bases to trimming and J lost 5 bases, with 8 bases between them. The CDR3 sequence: CASSLAGGHNEQFF. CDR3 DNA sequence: TGTGCCAGCAGCTTAGCGGGGGGACACAATGAGCAGTTCTTC.

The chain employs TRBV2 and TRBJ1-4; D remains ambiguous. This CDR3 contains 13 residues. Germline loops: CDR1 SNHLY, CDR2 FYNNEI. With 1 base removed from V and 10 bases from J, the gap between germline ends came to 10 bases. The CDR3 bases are TGTGCCAGCAGTGAAGGCCGGGCCCTAAAACTGTTTTTT. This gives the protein CASSEGRALKLFF.